The entry below gives a single T cell receptor (beta chain) sequence along with its context. Its target is not known. V was shortened by 3 bases and J by 5 bases, with 13 bases between the two germline ends. The V gene's germline CDR1 is GTSNPN and CDR2 SVGIG (reference sequence). The CDR3 is made up of 13 amino acids. This entry belongs to a study of shared clonotypes between healthy human individuals. Adult Caucasians living in Nashville, Tennessee made up all of the donors. A CD45RA+ naive subset and a CD45RA-negative memory subset were split from CD4+ cells. Study conclusions and caveats: With several donors compared, roughly 4.9% of naive CD4 clonotypes were shared.

Assay execution proceeded at the deep level. Sequencing used immunoSEQ multiplex PCR; TCRdb keeps in-frame clones, though not all of them. Of about 2 million clones in the sample, 85% to 95% were seen once. Sequenced: naive CD4+ T cells sorted from blood. Subset defined: CD45RA+ positively selected. This receptor was taken from a man aged 18 to 30 in good health. The rearrangement uses TRBV30 and TRBJ1-2; D remains ambiguous. The CDR3 DNA reads TGTGCCTGGAGCGGACGGAGTGATTATGGCTACACCTTC. This gives the protein CAWSGRSDYGYTF.